Given below is one TCR beta chain in context. TCRdb used MiXCR to reprocess the reads, holding one entry per CDR3 protein. The data show hundreds of thousands of distinct CDR3 sequences, with 15% to 20% seen just once and around 12% held by the top ten. The sample originates from a study of T cell repertoires in cytomegalovirus infection. Germline CDR1 is LGHNA and CDR2 is YNFKEQ. The CDR3 loop spans 14 amino acids. The V segment lost 1 base and the J segment 7 bases; nucleotides outside the gene matches: 3. This TCR derives from a human donor in good health (CMV status not recorded). Some clones in this sample may be carry-over from other donors' samples. This chain connects TRBV4-2 to TRBJ2-2; 7 nucleotides match TRBD2. The sample consisted of PBMCs. As DNA, the CDR3 is TGTGCCAGCAGCCAAGGACTAGCCGGCGGGGAGCTGTTTTTT. Protein sequence: CASSQGLAGGELFF.